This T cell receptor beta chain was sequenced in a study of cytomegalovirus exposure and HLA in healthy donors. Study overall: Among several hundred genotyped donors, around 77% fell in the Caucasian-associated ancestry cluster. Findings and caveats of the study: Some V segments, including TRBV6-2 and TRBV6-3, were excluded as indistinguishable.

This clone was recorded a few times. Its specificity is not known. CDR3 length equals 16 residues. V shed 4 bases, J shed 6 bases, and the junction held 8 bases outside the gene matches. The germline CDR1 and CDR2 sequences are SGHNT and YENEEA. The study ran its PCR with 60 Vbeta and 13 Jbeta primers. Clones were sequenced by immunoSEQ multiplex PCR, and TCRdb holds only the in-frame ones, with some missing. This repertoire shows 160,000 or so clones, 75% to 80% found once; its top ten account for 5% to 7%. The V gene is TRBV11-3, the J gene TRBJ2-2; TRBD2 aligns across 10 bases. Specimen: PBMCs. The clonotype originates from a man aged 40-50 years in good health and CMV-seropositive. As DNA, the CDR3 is TGTGCCAGCAGCTCGGGAGGGACTAGCGTCTCCGGGGAGCTGTTTTTT. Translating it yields CASSSGGTSVSGELFF. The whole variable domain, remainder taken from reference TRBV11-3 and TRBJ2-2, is EAGVVQSPRYKIIEKKQPVAFWCNPISGHNTLYWYLQNLGQGPELLIRYENEEAVDDSQLPKDRFSAERLKGVDSTLKIQPAELGDSAVYLCASSSGGTSVSGELFFGEGSRLTVL.